Presented here are 2 T cell receptor beta chains from one specimen sequenced in a study of T cell responses to AZD1222 COVID-19 vaccine. Generated by immunoSEQ multiplex PCR, the TCRdb table keeps only in-frame clones and is missing some. This table has approximately 180,000 clones, around 90% appearing once. Here the sequenced sample was peripheral blood, taken on day 0 of AZD1222 vaccination. These receptors came from an adult in good health.

The chain has TRBV28 and TRBJ2-7; TRBD1 aligns across 7 bases. CDR1 is MDHEN, CDR2 SYDVKM, per germline. The CDR3 is made up of 14 amino acids. Trimming at V came to 3 bases and at J to 1 base, leaving 3 bases not matched to a gene. DNA of the CDR3: TGTGCCAGCAGTTTGTTGGACAGGTCCTACGAGCAGTACTTC. Amino acid sequence: CASSLLDRSYEQYF. The whole variable domain, remainder taken from reference TRBV28 and TRBJ2-7, is DVKVTQSSRYLVKRTGEKVFLECVQDMDHENMFWYRQDPGLGLRLIYFSYDVKMKEKGDIPEGYSVSREKKERFSLILESASTNQTSMYLCASSLLDRSYEQYFGPGTRLTVT.

The chain joins TRBV27 to TRBJ1-6; 8 nucleotides agree with TRBD1. The V and J ends lost 2 bases and 10 bases, in that order; junction bases with no gene match: 4. CDR1 and CDR2 (germline): MNHEY, SMNVEV (reference sequence). CDR3 length: 14 amino acids. CDR3 DNA: TGTGCCAGCAGTTTAATGACAGGGGTATCACCCCTCCACTTT. This translates into CASSLMTGVSPLHF.